This T cell receptor (beta chain) was found in a study of identical twins. TCRdb re-derived calls from the 5' RACE reads in MiXCR, one entry per CDR3 protein. The sample shows about 900,000 distinct CDR3 sequences, over 9% of them seen only once. Trimming shortened V by 2 bases and J by 8 bases, and 16 bases separated the two germline ends. This CDR3 has 15 amino acids. Germline values: CDR1 SGHTA, CDR2 FQGNSA. The sample was also reused in another study, on yellow fever vaccine responses in identical twins.

The sequence came from a young woman in good health. What was sequenced was PBMCs. This rearrangement joins TRBV7-2 to TRBJ2-1; tentative D call: TRBD1 (5 bases). For the CDR3, the DNA is TGTGCCAGCAGCTTATCAGTTCAGGGTATAGATGAGCAGTTCTTC. This gives the protein CASSLSVQGIDEQFF.